Presented here are 29 T cell receptor beta chains from one specimen sequenced in a study of regulatory T cells in long-lasting Graves disease. The sample's time point: persistent/refractory GD, antithyroid drugs over 5 years with positive TRAb. There was RNA extracted from PBMCs, and the TCR library was made from it. Building of the TCR beta libraries involved iRepertoire HTBI primers and Arm-PCR of CDR3 regions. One entry per CDR3 protein results from TCRdb running MiXCR on the multiplex PCR reads. Of 400,000 to 450,000 distinct CDR3 sequences listed, about a quarter are singletons. The sample consisted of peripheral blood mononuclear cells (PBMCs), taken when the disease was refractory, from a patient treated with antithyroid drugs. The receptors here all came from a female donor with Graves disease.

V usage is TRBV19 and J usage is TRBJ2-4; D remains ambiguous. With 2 bases removed from V and 0 bases from J, the gap between germline ends came to 8 bases. The CDR3 covers 15 residues. Germline assignment: CDR1 LNHDA and CDR2 SQIVND (reference sequence). CDR3 DNA: TGTGCCAGTAGTATAACGGGCCTAGCCAAAAACATTCAGTACTTC. It encodes CASSITGLAKNIQYF. Combining the CDR3 with reference TRBV19 and TRBJ2-4 gives the whole variable domain DGGITQSPKYLFRKEGQNVTLSCEQNLNHDAMYWYRQDPGQGLRLIYYSQIVNDFQKGDIAEGYSVSREKKESFPLTVTSAQKNPTAFYLCASSITGLAKNIQYFGAGTRLSVL.

This clonotype came up a few times. The chain is built from TRBV18 and TRBJ2-2; D possibly corresponds to TRBD1 (5 bases). Trimming removed 5 bases from V and 5 bases from J, with 15 bases in between. The CDR3 extends over 15 amino acids. Germline loops: CDR1 KGHSH, CDR2 LQKENI. DNA of the CDR3: TGTGCCAGCTCATCTTTCCAGGGCGGAACCGGGGAGCTGTTTTTT. Translated: CASSSFQGGTGELFF.

As regards this clonotype: This may stem from a read error, because a much larger clone lies one nucleotide away. The rearrangement uses TRBV7-2 and TRBJ1-1, with D perhaps matching TRBD1 (5 bases). Germline lookup yields CDR1 SGHTA and CDR2 FQGNSA. Trimming took 5 bases from V and 7 from J, leaving 17 bases between them. The CDR3 contains 14 residues. In nucleotides, the CDR3 is TGTGCCAGCAGCCAGGGACGGTTGGCCCTTGAAGCTTTCTTT. This sequence encodes CASSQGRLALEAFF.

The genes are TRBV20-1 and TRBJ2-7; possibly TRBD1 for D (7 bases). The CDR3 contains 14 residues. Trimming stripped 0 bases from V and 6 bases from J, with 15 bases between. Germline V gene data show CDR1 as DFQATT and CDR2 as SNEGSKA (reference sequence). CDR3: CSARDGAGGGEQYF. CDR3 sequence (DNA): TGCAGTGCTAGAGATGGGGCAGGGGGAGGCGAGCAGTACTTC.

This clonotype was detected only a few times. V and J are TRBV20-1 and TRBJ1-2; D call uncertain. This CDR3 comprises 14 residues. CDR1 DFQATT and CDR2 SNEGSKA come from the germline V gene (reference sequence). Trimming removed 3 bases at V and 4 bases at J, with 15 bases between. CDR3 in DNA: TGCAGTGCTAGTAACCCGGCCGCGGGCTATGGCTACACCTTC. Residues: CSASNPAAGYGYTF.

This clonotype showed up just a few times. The chain combines TRBV12-3 or TRBV12-4 with TRBJ1-5; D uncertain. Trimming cost V 3 bases and J 2 bases, with 14 bases left between them. The CDR3 covers 16 residues. The CDR3 is CASSFGRSRGNQPQHF. CDR3 coding DNA: TGTGCCAGCAGTTTTGGTAGGTCCCGGGGCAATCAGCCCCAGCATTTT.

This clonotype was observed at least ten times. The gene calls are TRBV20-1 and TRBJ2-7; 10 bases fit TRBD2. V dropped 5 bases and J dropped 6; count of bases not matched to a gene: 10. CDR1 and CDR2 from the germline V gene are DFQATT and SNEGSKA (reference sequence). The CDR3 sequence is 14 residues long. The CDR3 reads CSALEPAGGPEQYF. CDR3 in DNA: TGCAGTGCTTTAGAGCCAGCGGGAGGGCCCGAGCAGTACTTC.

The chain combines TRBV30 with TRBJ1-1; 7 bases match TRBD1. Looked up from germline, CDR1 is GTSNPN and CDR2 is SVGIG (reference sequence). This CDR3 has 14 amino acids. Germline trimming cut 6 bases from V and 10 bases from J; bases unmatched to any gene: 17. CDR3 coding DNA: TGTGCCTGCCAATATAATGAGAGACAGGGTCGAGCTTTCTTT. It is translated as CACQYNERQGRAFF.

This clonotype showed up many times. The chain joins TRBV20-1 to TRBJ2-7; 7 bases are shared with TRBD1. V shed 3 bases, J shed 6 bases, and the junction held 17 bases outside the gene matches. The germline CDR1 and CDR2 sequences are DFQATT and SNEGSKA (reference sequence). The CDR3 extends over 16 amino acids. CDR3 coding DNA: TGCAGTGCTAGTTCTAATCGGGGACAGATCAATAGCGAGCAGTACTTC. Protein sequence: CSASSNRGQINSEQYF.

This sequence joins TRBV20-1 and TRBJ2-5; no reliable D call. The germline V and J ends were trimmed by 0 bases and 5 bases, with 10 bases remaining between them. CDR1 is DFQATT and CDR2 is SNEGSKA in the germline V gene (reference sequence). The CDR3 runs 13 residues. CDR3 DNA: TGCAGTGCTAGAGATCCCCGGGCGGAGACCCAGTACTTC. It yields the protein CSARDPRAETQYF.

This clonotype occurred a few times. The CDR3: CASRHRLAGDSYEQYF. As DNA, the CDR3 is TGTGCCAGCAGACACAGACTAGCGGGTGATTCCTACGAGCAGTACTTC. The chain links TRBV5-5 to TRBJ2-7, with 10 bases aligning to TRBD2. The ends lost 5 bases at V and 1 base at J; junction bases unmatched: 9. The CDR3 has 16 residues. CDR1 and CDR2 (germline): SGHKS, YYEKEE (reference sequence).

The rearrangement uses TRBV2 and TRBJ2-7; 11 nucleotides match TRBD2. The CDR3 extends over 14 amino acids. The junction had 1 base not matched to a gene; V was cut back by 6 bases and J by 0 bases. From germline, CDR1 is SNHLY and CDR2 FYNNEI. DNA for the CDR3: TGTGCCAGCAGGACTAGCGGGGTCTCCTACGAGCAGTACTTC. It translates to CASRTSGVSYEQYF. The full variable domain, in which reference TRBV2 and TRBJ2-7 provide the parts outside the CDR3, is EPEVTQTPSHQVTQMGQEVILRCVPISNHLYFYWYRQILGQKVEFLVSFYNNEISEKSEIFDDQFSVERPDGSNFTLKIRSTKLEDSAMYFCASRTSGVSYEQYFGPGTRLTVT.

This clonotype was found many times. This rearrangement joins TRBV28 to TRBJ2-4; 10 positions agree with TRBD2. The CDR3 is 16 amino acids. Trimming removed 1 base from V and 0 bases from J; junction bases left unmatched: 0. Germline CDR1 MDHEN, CDR2 SYDVKM. This chain's CDR3 is CASSLSSGRAKNIQYF. In nucleotides, the CDR3 is TGTGCCAGCAGTTTATCTAGCGGGAGAGCCAAAAACATTCAGTACTTC.

This sequence joins TRBV19 and TRBJ1-5; D unclear. CDR3 size: 12 residues. Germline CDR1 LNHDA, CDR2 SQIVND (reference sequence). Between the trimmed V and J ends, which lost 8 bases and 1 base, there was a span of 6 bases. The CDR3 loop is CASHGSNQPQHF. The CDR3 coding sequence is TGTGCCAGTCACGGGAGCAATCAGCCCCAGCATTTT.

This clonotype has a handful of counts. The gene calls are TRBV20-1 and TRBJ2-1; TRBD2 agrees at 9 bases. V lost 1 base, J lost 5 bases, and 6 bases stayed unmatched. From germline, CDR1 is DFQATT and CDR2 SNEGSKA (reference sequence). This CDR3 is 15 amino acids long. The CDR3 DNA reads TGCAGTGCTAGAGGGGCGGGAGGGGGTAACAATGAGCAGTTCTTC. As protein: CSARGAGGGNNEQFF.

J is TRBJ2-4 and V is TRBV5-1; D unclear. The germline V gene encodes CDR1 SGHRS and CDR2 YFSETQ. Trimming removed 2 bases at V and 4 bases at J, with 16 bases between. The CDR3 sequence is 16 residues long. DNA for the CDR3: TGCGCCAGCAGCTTCGACCCTACCGGCCAGAAAAACATTCAGTACTTC. Amino acid sequence: CASSFDPTGQKNIQYF.

Ten or more counts support this clonotype. The chain joins TRBV2 to TRBJ2-2, with 7 positions matching TRBD1. Germline V gene sequence: CDR1 SNHLY, CDR2 FYNNEI. V shed 3 bases and J 5 bases; nucleotides not matched to a gene: 6. This CDR3 has 15 amino acids. The CDR3 DNA reads as TGTGCCAGCAGTGATTTGGCAGGGGGTACCGGGGAGCTGTTTTTT. It codes for CASSDLAGGTGELFF.

In this sample, this clonotype turned up once. A read error may account for a junction end that differs from germline. The V gene is TRBV29-1, the J gene TRBJ1-4; TRBD1 matches at 8 bases. Germline values: CDR1 SQVTM, CDR2 ANQGSEA. This CDR3 region has 13 residues. CDR3 bases: TGCAGCGTAGAGGACAGGGTGCGGGAAAAAATGTTTTTT. This codes for CSVEDRVREKMFF.

The chain has TRBV18 and TRBJ2-1; no firm D call. The CDR3 is 16 residues long. Per germline, CDR1 KGHSH and CDR2 LQKENI. Trimming took off 6 bases at V and 0 bases at J, with 15 bases between the two ends. CDR3 DNA sequence: TGTGCCAGCTCCCCCCCCCTTCTAAGCTCCTACAATGAGCAGTTCTTC. Protein sequence: CASSPPLLSSYNEQFF.

This clonotype has a count of ten or more. V is TRBV12-3 or TRBV12-4 and J is TRBJ2-5; 8 bases fit TRBD2. V lost 3 bases and J lost 2; bases outside the gene matches: 5. The CDR3 has 15 residues. CDR3 loop: CASSFQQREQETQYF. The DNA of the CDR3 is TGTGCCAGCAGTTTCCAACAGCGGGAGCAAGAGACCCAGTACTTC.

This rearrangement joins TRBV29-1 to TRBJ2-2; D might be TRBD2 (6 bases). This CDR3 is built from 14 residues. V was trimmed by 5 bases and J by 6 bases, leaving 16 bases between them. Germline loops: CDR1 SQVTM, CDR2 ANQGSEA. This CDR3 is CSVLGLHNAGELFF. The CDR3, as DNA: TGCAGCGTTTTGGGACTGCATAATGCCGGGGAGCTGTTTTTT.

This clonotype was seen a few times. This chain joins TRBV20-1 and TRBJ2-7; D might be TRBD2 (5 bases). V was clipped by 5 bases and J by 1 base, with 12 bases between them. This CDR3 is built from 13 residues. The germline V gene encodes CDR1 DFQATT and CDR2 SNEGSKA (reference sequence). CDR3 nucleotide sequence: TGCAGTGCTTCGGCTACTAGTTCCTACGAGCAGTACTTC. As protein: CSASATSSYEQYF.

The chain has TRBV5-1 and TRBJ2-7, with D possibly being TRBD1 (6 bases). This CDR3 is built from 16 residues. Germline values: CDR1 SGHRS, CDR2 YFSETQ. V lost 4 bases, J lost 1 base, and 18 bases lay in between. In DNA, the CDR3 is TGCGCCAGCAGCGCAGGACAGCCGAGGAGGTCCTACGAGCAGTACTTC. Translated: CASSAGQPRRSYEQYF.

This clonotype was detected many times. V usage is TRBV2 and J usage is TRBJ2-7; the D is unclear. Trimming took off 3 bases at V and 2 bases at J, with 11 bases between the two ends. The CDR3 runs to 14 residues. Germline V gene lookup returns CDR1 SNHLY and CDR2 FYNNEI. For the CDR3, the DNA is TGTGCCAGCAGTGACCTCGCAGTCCCCTACGAGCAGTACTTC. It codes for CASSDLAVPYEQYF.

At least ten counts were recorded for this clonotype. This chain connects TRBV28 to TRBJ2-7, with D unresolved. Trimming took off 4 bases at V and 12 bases at J, with 13 bases between the two ends. Looked up from germline, CDR1 is MDHEN and CDR2 is SYDVKM. This CDR3 region has 11 residues. CDR3 amino acids: CASSSGHYTYF. In DNA, the CDR3 is TGTGCCAGCAGTTCCGGGCACTATACGTACTTC.

With respect to this clonotype: With a much larger clone just one base away, this may be a read error. This chain connects TRBV6-5 to TRBJ2-7; the match to TRBD1 covers 10 bases. Germline V gene data show CDR1 as MNHEY and CDR2 as SVGAGI. There are 16 residues in the CDR3. V was pared by 4 bases and J by 9 bases, with 15 bases of the junction left unmatched. DNA for the CDR3: TGTGCCAGCAGTTCCCTCGGACAGGGGGTCTTGGGCGGGCAGTACTTC. Its protein is CASSSLGQGVLGGQYF.

Concerning this clonotype: This may stem from a read error, because a much larger clone lies one nucleotide away. The chain has TRBV7-2 and TRBJ2-7, with 9 positions matching TRBD1. There are 15 residues in the CDR3. Germline assignment: CDR1 SGHTA and CDR2 FQGNSA. The junction had 10 bases not matched to a gene; V was cut back by 6 bases and J by 4 bases. In DNA, the CDR3 is TGTGCCAGCAGTTCCCCGGGACAGGGAAAGTACGAGCAGTACTTC. Translation gives CASSSPGQGKYEQYF.

This clonotype was seen only a few times. A much more abundant neighbour one base away suggests this may be a read error. This chain connects TRBV29-1 to TRBJ1-2; TRBD1 is a possible D gene (6 bases). Between the trimmed V and J ends, which lost 6 bases and 5 bases, there was a span of 25 bases. CDR3 length: 16 amino acids. The V gene's germline CDR1 is SQVTM and CDR2 ANQGSEA. This CDR3 reads CSVVGGGSGERYGYTF. The CDR3 DNA reads TGCAGCGTCGTCGGGGGGGGCAGCGGGGAGAGATATGGCTACACCTTC.

The chain employs TRBV12-3 or TRBV12-4 and TRBJ2-7; D gene unclear. V gave up 6 bases and J gave up 5 bases, with 14 bases separating them. CDR3 length: 13 residues. CDR3 loop: CASRGLNGDEQYF. The CDR3 nucleotides read TGTGCCAGCAGGGGCCTTAATGGGGACGAGCAGTACTTC.